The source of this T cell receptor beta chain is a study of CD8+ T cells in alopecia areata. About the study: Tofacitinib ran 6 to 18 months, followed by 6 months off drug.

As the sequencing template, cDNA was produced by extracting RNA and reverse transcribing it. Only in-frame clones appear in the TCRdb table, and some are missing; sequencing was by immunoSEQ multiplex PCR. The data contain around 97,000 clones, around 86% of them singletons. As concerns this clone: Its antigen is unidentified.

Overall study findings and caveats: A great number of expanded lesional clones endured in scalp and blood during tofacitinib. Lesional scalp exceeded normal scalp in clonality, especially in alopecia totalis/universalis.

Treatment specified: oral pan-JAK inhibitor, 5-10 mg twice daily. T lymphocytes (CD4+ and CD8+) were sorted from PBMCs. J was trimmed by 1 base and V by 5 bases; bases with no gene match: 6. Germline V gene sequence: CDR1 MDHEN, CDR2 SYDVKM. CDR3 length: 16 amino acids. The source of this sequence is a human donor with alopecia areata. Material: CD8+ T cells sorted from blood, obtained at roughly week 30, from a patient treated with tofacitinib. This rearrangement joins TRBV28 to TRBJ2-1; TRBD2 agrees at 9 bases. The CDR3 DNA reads TGTGCCAGCAGTCCTGTAGCGGGAGCGTCCTACAATGAGCAGTTCTTC. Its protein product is CASSPVAGASYNEQFF.